The rows below give T cell receptor beta chains drawn from one sample of a study of response to subunit inactivated influenza vaccine. TCRdb independently ran MiXCR on the RT-PCR reads; one entry per CDR3 protein. This repertoire shows roughly 500,000 distinct CDR3 sequences, over 25% found once; its top ten account for 1.5% to 2%. The sequencing here drew on CD4+ T cells sorted from PBMCs, taken about 5 days after vaccination. Receptor source: a man aged 50-60 years who received an inactivated influenza vaccine. Each CDR3 is given with its conserved first and last residue. D genes are given only for firm matches. Size tells how often a clone was seen (once, few, many) or the class of an expanded clone, and some rows leave it out.

J | D | size | V | CDR3 | DNA
TRBJ2-3 | TRBD2 | . | TRBV15 | CATSRDRGGADTQYF | TGTGCCACCAGCAGAGATCGGGGGGGCGCAGATACGCAGTATTTT
TRBJ2-3 | . | . | TRBV6-5 | CASSSLKGGDTDTQYF | TGTGCCAGCAGTTCTTTAAAAGGGGGGGACACAGATACGCAGTATTTT
TRBJ2-7 | . | . | TRBV7-2 | CASSLQTSYEQYF | TGTGCCAGCAGCTTGCAGACCTCCTACGAGCAGTACTTC
TRBJ2-7 | TRBD2 | few | TRBV11-2 | CASSPTSGAALEQYF | TGTGCCAGCAGCCCCACTAGCGGAGCGGCTTTAGAGCAGTACTTC
TRBJ2-3 | . | . | TRBV4-2 | CASSRSGTDTQYF | TGTGCCAGCAGCCGTAGTGGCACAGATACGCAGTATTTT
TRBJ2-7 | TRBD1 | . | TRBV2 | CASKRQGGVYEQYF | TGTGCCAGTAAAAGACAGGGGGGGGTCTACGAGCAGTACTTC
TRBJ1-2 | . | few | TRBV6-6 | CASSYSIGYTF | TGTGCCAGCAGTTACTCGATTGGCTACACCTTC
TRBJ2-3 | TRBD2 | . | TRBV25-1 | CASSGNTSGDSVDTQYF | TGTGCCAGCAGTGGAAATACTAGCGGGGATAGTGTAGATACGCAGTATTTT
TRBJ2-3 | . | many | TRBV12-3/TRBV12-4 | CASSRRTTNTQYF | TGTGCCAGCAGCCGAAGGACTACTAATACGCAGTATTTT
TRBJ1-4 | TRBD1 | few | TRBV4-3 | CASSQETGGRRNEKLFF | TGCGCCAGCAGCCAAGAGACAGGGGGACGAAGAAATGAAAAACTGTTTTTT
TRBJ1-1 | TRBD1 | many | TRBV29-1 | CSVELGGTRAFF | TGCAGCGTTGAATTAGGGGGCACTAGAGCTTTCTTT
TRBJ2-5 | . | . | TRBV5-6 | CASSLHRILMYQETQYF | TGTGCCAGCAGCTTGCACCGGATATTGATGTACCAAGAGACCCAGTACTTC
TRBJ1-1 | TRBD1 | . | TRBV5-1 | CASSYAQGKAFF | TGCGCCAGCAGCTATGCACAGGGGAAAGCTTTCTTT
TRBJ2-3 | TRBD1 | many | TRBV5-6 | CASSLLFGDREDHTQYF | TGTGCCAGCAGCTTGCTCTTCGGGGACAGGGAGGACCATACGCAGTATTTT
TRBJ2-2 | . | few | TRBV7-2 | CASSLELPRLFF | TGTGCCAGCAGCTTAGAGCTTCCAAGGCTGTTTTTT
TRBJ1-2 | TRBD1 | . | TRBV30 | CAWGPGQGPYGYTF | TGTGCCTGGGGACCGGGACAGGGGCCCTATGGCTACACCTTC
TRBJ1-1 | . | . | TRBV20-1 | CSARDGGLSTEAFF | TGCAGTGCTAGAGATGGGGGTCTTTCCACTGAAGCTTTCTTT
TRBJ2-1 | TRBD1 | few | TRBV6-2/TRBV6-3 | CASSPNRGLRYNEQFF | TGTGCCAGCAGCCCGAACAGGGGGCTAAGGTACAATGAGCAGTTCTTC
TRBJ1-3 | . | . | TRBV18 | CASSGSSGNTIYF | TGTGCCAGCTCGGGTTCCTCTGGAAACACCATATATTTT
TRBJ2-3 | TRBD1 | few | TRBV7-7 | CASSLGTGSLDTQYF | TGTGCTAGCAGCTTAGGGACAGGGTCGTTAGATACGCAGTATTTT
TRBJ2-1 | . | . | TRBV6-4 | CASRGSVYNEQFF | TGTGCCAGCCGGGGTTCTGTTTACAATGAGCAGTTCTTC
TRBJ1-1 | . | few | TRBV2 | CASTLDKNTEAFF | TGTGCCAGCACCCTGGACAAGAACACTGAAGCTTTCTTT
TRBJ2-2 | . | few | TRBV4-2 | CASSQDVGTNLVGELFF | TGTGCCAGCAGCCAAGATGTAGGGACCAACTTAGTAGGGGAGCTGTTTTTT
TRBJ1-2 | . | . | TRBV20-1 | CSAGDPANYGYTF | TGCAGTGCTGGGGACCCGGCTAACTATGGCTACACCTTC
TRBJ2-1 | TRBD1 | once | TRBV20-1 | CSAINRDRFYNEQFF | TGCAGTGCCATAAACCGGGACAGATTCTACAATGAGCAGTTCTTC
TRBJ2-1 | TRBD2 | few | TRBV6-1 | CASRRLAGNEQFF | TGTGCCAGCAGAAGACTAGCGGGAAATGAGCAGTTCTTC